The 29 T cell receptor beta chains below were found in one sample sequenced in a study of early T cells in non-severe SARS-CoV-2 infection. MiXCR, run by TCRdb on the 5' RACE reads, gives a single entry per CDR3 protein. The sample consists of 27,000 or so distinct CDR3 sequences, 3% to 5% of them appearing once. The sequenced sample consisted of whole blood. The receptors here all came from an adult who was a healthcare worker with PCR-confirmed SARS-CoV-2 infection or an uninfected control (not recorded which).

The chain links TRBV2 to TRBJ2-7; D may be TRBD1 (5 bases). This CDR3 contains 12 residues. Trimming cost V 9 bases and J 3 bases, with 12 bases left between them. Germline lookup yields CDR1 SNHLY and CDR2 FYNNEI. The CDR3 sequence: CASVGPYYEQYF. CDR3 sequence (DNA): TGTGCCAGTGTGGGGCCCTACTACGAGCAGTACTTC.

This clonotype was observed at least ten times. V gene TRBV7-6 combines with J gene TRBJ2-1; possible D gene TRBD1, 5 bases. V was clipped by 4 bases and J by 9 bases, with 13 bases between them. The CDR3 loop spans 13 amino acids. In germline, CDR1 is SGHVS, CDR2 FNYEAQ. The CDR3 DNA reads as TGTGCCAGCAGCTCCCGACAGTCCGGTGAGCAGTTCTTC. Encoded protein: CASSSRQSGEQFF. Full variable domain (rest looked up from reference TRBV7-6 and TRBJ2-1): GAGVSQSPRYKVTKRGQDVALRCDPISGHVSLYWYRQALGQGPEFLTYFNYEAQQDKSGLPNDRFSAERPEGSISTLTIQRTEQRDSAMYRCASSSRQSGEQFFGPGTRLTVL.

This clonotype was observed at least ten times. In DNA form, the CDR3 reads TGCGCCAGCAGCTTGGACGGGACAGGGGGCGTCAATGAGCAGTTCTTC. Its translation is CASSLDGTGGVNEQFF. The V and J genes are TRBV5-1 and TRBJ2-1, with 12 bases lining up with TRBD1. The length of the CDR3 is 16 residues. The trim removed 0 bases at V and 6 bases at J, leaving 4 bases unmatched. Germline V gene lookup returns CDR1 SGHRS and CDR2 YFSETQ.

In its sample, this clonotype was seen many times. The chain is built from TRBV5-1 and TRBJ2-1, with D hard to call. V lost 4 bases and J lost 8, with 16 bases in between. Germline-derived CDR1 and CDR2 are SGHRS and YFSETQ. The CDR3 sequence is 14 residues long. The CDR3 here is CASSRVPREDEQFF. CDR3 nucleotide sequence: TGCGCCAGCAGCCGGGTTCCACGAGAAGATGAGCAGTTCTTC.

This sequence joins TRBV19 and TRBJ1-5; TRBD1 might be the D (5 bases). Trimming shortened V by 7 bases and J by 0 bases, and 13 bases separated the two germline ends. The CDR3 spans 15 residues. CDR1 and CDR2 (germline): LNHDA, SQIVND (reference sequence). The CDR3 region has the DNA TGTGCCAGTATGGTCAGGGATTATAGCAATCAGCCCCAGCATTTT. Its translation is CASMVRDYSNQPQHF.

This clonotype was seen only a few times. The V gene is TRBV5-1, the J gene TRBJ2-3; D is unclear. Germline CDR1 reads SGHRS; CDR2 reads YFSETQ. This CDR3 spans 12 amino acids. V was shortened by 0 bases and J by 2 bases, with 1 base between the two germline ends. CDR3 sequence reads: CASSLATDTQYF. The DNA for the CDR3 is TGCGCCAGCAGCTTGGCCACAGATACGCAGTATTTT.

In this sample, this clonotype turned up many times. The V gene is TRBV20-1, the J gene TRBJ2-5, with 8 nucleotides matching TRBD2. This CDR3 is 12 amino acids long. CDR1 and CDR2 from the germline V gene are DFQATT and SNEGSKA (reference sequence). Trimming removed 7 bases from V and 4 bases from J; junction bases left unmatched: 5. CDR3 sequence (DNA): TGCAGTGTGCGGGGGGCGGGAGAGACCCAGTACTTC. This translates into CSVRGAGETQYF.

CDR3 sequence: CASGTTSGGLGETQYF. CDR3 bases: TGTGCCAGCGGGACCACTAGCGGGGGGCTAGGTGAGACCCAGTACTTC. The chain couples TRBV7-8 to TRBJ2-5; 12 bases align to TRBD2. This CDR3 is 16 amino acids long. Germline CDR1 and CDR2: SGHVS and FQNEAQ. With 8 bases clipped from V and 5 bases from J, the junction kept 12 bases outside the gene matches.

Many counts were recorded for this clonotype. The chain links TRBV29-1 to TRBJ1-3; unclear D gene. This CDR3 is built from 13 residues. Between the trimmed V and J ends, which lost 3 bases and 3 bases, there was a span of 9 bases. From germline, CDR1 is SQVTM and CDR2 ANQGSEA. Here the CDR3 DNA reads TGCAGCGTTGATTGGGCAGGTGGAAACACCATATATTTT. Translating gives CSVDWAGGNTIYF.

For this clonotype: The junction differs from germline at one of its ends, possibly a read error. This rearrangement joins TRBV7-7 to TRBJ2-2; D tentatively reads TRBD1 or TRBD2 (6 bases each). The CDR3 is 15 residues long. CDR1 is SSHAT and CDR2 is FNYEAQ in the germline V gene (reference sequence). The chain's CDR3 is CASSLGGTNTGELFF. The CDR3 nucleotides read TGTGCTAGCAGCTTAGGGGGGACCAACACCGGGGAGCTGTTTTTT.

This clonotype appeared many times. The J gene is TRBJ1-1, the V gene TRBV3-1, with D perhaps matching TRBD1 (6 bases). Per germline, CDR1 LGHDT and CDR2 YNNKEL (reference sequence). The CDR3 is made up of 15 amino acids. V lost 1 base and J lost 1, with 10 bases in between. The CDR3 nucleotides are TGTGCCAGCAGCCAAGGAACACAGGGGAACACTGAAGCTTTCTTT. As protein: CASSQGTQGNTEAFF.

This clonotype was recorded at least ten times. The genes are TRBV24-1 and TRBJ2-7, with 7 nucleotides matching TRBD1. Germline V gene sequence: CDR1 KGHDR, CDR2 SFDVKD. The length of the CDR3 is 16 residues. Trimming at V came to 2 bases and at J to 2 bases, leaving 8 bases not matched to a gene. In DNA form, the CDR3 reads TGTGCCACCAGTGATTGGGGTCGACAGGGAGCCTACGAGCAGTACTTC. Translating it yields CATSDWGRQGAYEQYF.

There are many counts of this clonotype. This chain uses TRBV7-2 with TRBJ1-1; TRBD1 matches 7 bases. Germline V gene data show CDR1 as SGHTA and CDR2 as FQGNSA. The CDR3 has 17 residues. The junction had 10 bases not matched to a gene; V was cut back by 1 base and J by 2 bases. The CDR3 spells CASSLDVGRGINTEAFF. The CDR3 nucleotides read TGTGCCAGCAGCTTAGATGTGGGCAGGGGGATTAACACTGAAGCTTTCTTT.

The table lists this clonotype with many counts. The V gene is TRBV20-1, the J gene TRBJ2-1; 9 nucleotides align to TRBD2. V gave up 3 bases and J gave up 2 bases; unmatched junction bases: 5. The CDR3 is 15 amino acids. CDR1 and CDR2 (germline): DFQATT, SNEGSKA (reference sequence). The CDR3 nucleotides read TGCAGTGCTAGCCAGGCGGGGGGGGCCTACAATGAGCAGTTCTTC. It translates to CSASQAGGAYNEQFF.

At least ten counts were recorded for this clonotype. V is TRBV7-9 and J is TRBJ1-1; the D gene is possibly TRBD1 (6 bases). CDR3 length: 20 amino acids. V lost 1 base, J lost 2 bases, and 26 bases lay in between. CDR1 is SEHNR and CDR2 is FQNEAQ in the germline V gene (reference sequence). The CDR3 DNA follows: TGTGCCAGCAGCTTAGAAGGGATTAGGAGGCGGACACAGGGCAACACTGAAGCTTTCTTT. Its translation: CASSLEGIRRRTQGNTEAFF.

The chain joins TRBV7-7 to TRBJ2-2, with TRBD1 as a possible D gene (5 bases). The CDR3 loop spans 14 amino acids. V was shortened by 5 bases and J by 4 bases, with 11 bases between the two germline ends. Germline V gene sequence: CDR1 SSHAT, CDR2 FNYEAQ (reference sequence). The CDR3, as DNA: TGTGCCAGCAGCCCCGGACAACGCACCGGGGAGCTGTTTTTT. Translated: CASSPGQRTGELFF.

This clonotype came up many times. In DNA, the CDR3 is TGTGCCAGCAGCGGCGCGATCAGGAGCGGGTACAATGAGCAGTTCTTC. It translates to CASSGAIRSGYNEQFF. This chain joins TRBV7-9 and TRBJ2-1; possibly TRBD2 for D (6 bases). The CDR3 is 16 amino acids. The germline V gene has CDR1 SEHNR and CDR2 FQNEAQ (reference sequence). The V gene lost 5 bases and the J gene lost 4 bases, with 18 bases spanning the gap.

This clonotype has ten or more counts. The V and J genes are TRBV19 and TRBJ1-5, with 9 bases aligning to TRBD1. The CDR3 is 17 amino acids. J lost 2 bases, V lost 8 bases, and 13 bases had no gene match. Germline values: CDR1 LNHDA, CDR2 SQIVND (reference sequence). The CDR3 spells CASSGDRARKGNQPQHF. CDR3 coding DNA: TGTGCCAGTTCGGGGGACAGGGCGAGAAAAGGCAATCAGCCCCAGCATTTT.

This clonotype was detected ten times or more. The chain is built from TRBV3-1 and TRBJ2-1; D gene ambiguous. This CDR3 has 14 residues. The V gene lost 4 bases and the J gene lost 7 bases, with 14 bases spanning the gap. Germline V lookup: CDR1 LGHDT, CDR2 YNNKEL (reference sequence). The CDR3 loop is CASSLWAEGNEQFF. The CDR3 DNA reads as TGTGCCAGCAGCCTATGGGCAGAAGGGAATGAGCAGTTCTTC.

This clonotype was observed at least ten times. The chain links TRBV6-2 or TRBV6-3 to TRBJ2-3, with 9 bases aligning to TRBD2. V was clipped by 2 bases and J by 9 bases; unmatched bases: 12. This CDR3 spans 16 amino acids. Germline CDR1 reads MNHEY; CDR2 reads SVGEGT. DNA for the CDR3: TGTGCCAGCAGTTACGAGACTAGCGGTCCTCCCGGGACGCAGTATTTT. Amino acid sequence: CASSYETSGPPGTQYF.

A remark on this clonotype: This could be a read error, since a much larger clone is one nucleotide away. The chain is built from TRBV7-9 and TRBJ2-3; 8 nucleotides agree with TRBD2. V lost 1 base, J lost 9 bases, and 15 bases stayed unmatched. The CDR3 consists of 17 residues. Germline V gene lookup returns CDR1 SEHNR and CDR2 FQNEAQ (reference sequence). The DNA for the CDR3 is TGTGCCAGCAGCTTAGGCGCCGGGACTAGGGGGAGTGCAACGCAGTATTTT. Protein product: CASSLGAGTRGSATQYF.

This clonotype was recorded at least ten times. The gene calls are TRBV24-1 and TRBJ2-5; 9 bases line up with TRBD1. Germline CDR1 and CDR2: KGHDR and SFDVKD. The CDR3 runs to 14 residues. J gave up 4 bases and V 4 bases, and 3 bases lay outside the gene matches. The CDR3 nucleotides read TGTGCCACCAGTGACTCGGACAGGGGAGAGACCCAGTACTTC. Its protein product is CATSDSDRGETQYF.

This chain connects TRBV7-2 to TRBJ1-1; D may be TRBD1 (5 bases). The V end was cut by 5 bases, the J end by 1 base, with 11 bases between. In germline, CDR1 is SGHTA, CDR2 FQGNSA. There are 14 residues in the CDR3. The CDR3 bases are TGTGCCAGCAGCCAAGGGACCCAGAACACTGAAGCTTTCTTT. Translated, it gives CASSQGTQNTEAFF.

This clonotype was seen ten or more times. The gene calls are TRBV6-1 and TRBJ1-4; 8 nucleotides align to TRBD1. V lost 4 bases, J lost 6 bases, and 7 bases stayed unmatched. This CDR3 is built from 15 residues. The germline gives CDR1 MNHNS, CDR2 SASEGT. CDR3: CASSASAGGHEKLFF. The CDR3 DNA reads as TGTGCCAGCAGTGCGTCGGCAGGGGGCCATGAAAAACTGTTTTTT.

The table lists this clonotype with many counts. The chain links TRBV3-1 to TRBJ1-2; D is possibly TRBD1 (6 bases). Germline V gene data show CDR1 as LGHDT and CDR2 as YNNKEL (reference sequence). This CDR3 contains 14 residues. V lost 3 bases and J lost 4, with 12 bases in between. CDR3 loop: CASSQTGGGYGYTF. CDR3 nucleotides: TGTGCCAGCAGCCAGACGGGGGGCGGCTATGGCTACACCTTC.

This clonotype was seen a few times. This chain links TRBV3-1 with TRBJ2-1, with a possible D match to TRBD1 (6 bases). This CDR3 has 15 residues. Germline CDR1 reads LGHDT; CDR2 reads YNNKEL (reference sequence). V was pared by 4 bases and J by 3 bases, with 13 bases between. Here the CDR3 DNA reads TGTGCCAGCAGCCCAGTCGGCAGGGGCTACAATGAGCAGTTCTTC. Amino acids: CASSPVGRGYNEQFF.

This clonotype has a handful of counts. This chain connects TRBV12-3 or TRBV12-4 to TRBJ1-3; unclear D gene. Trimming removed 7 bases at V and 1 base at J, with 11 bases between. CDR3 length equals 14 residues. The CDR3 DNA reads TGTGCCAGCAACTATCAGCAGTCTGGAAACACCATATATTTT. Translation: CASNYQQSGNTIYF.

This clonotype was seen repeatedly, ten times or more. The J gene is TRBJ1-4, the V gene TRBV7-2; D ambiguous. This CDR3 has 16 residues. Germline V CDR1 and CDR2: SGHTA, FQGNSA. V was pared by 5 bases and J by 5 bases, with 18 bases between. CDR3 in DNA: TGTGCCAGCAGCCGAAAGCAGGTGTCGTCGAATGAAAAACTGTTTTTT. Amino acid sequence: CASSRKQVSSNEKLFF.

This chain connects TRBV7-2 to TRBJ2-3, with D possibly TRBD1 on 6 matching bases. The length of the CDR3 is 17 residues. CDR1 is SGHTA, CDR2 FQGNSA, per germline. Trimming cost V 3 bases and J 2 bases, with 18 bases left between them. The CDR3 DNA reads TGTGCCAGCAGCTTCCTACAGGGTGTGGGACCCACAGATACGCAGTATTTT. It yields the protein CASSFLQGVGPTDTQYF.